The 9 T cell receptor beta chains in this list originate from one sample, sequenced in a study of cytomegalovirus exposure and HLA in healthy donors. The PCR had 60 Vbeta and 13 Jbeta primers. Sequencing used immunoSEQ multiplex PCR; TCRdb keeps in-frame clones, though not all of them. The table has more than 110,000 clones, roughly 76% seen once; the top ten hold under 15%. The material sequenced was PBMCs. Every receptor here comes from a human donor in good health.

This sequence joins TRBV19 and TRBJ1-6, with D perhaps matching TRBD1 (6 bases). This CDR3 is 16 amino acids long. Germline CDR1 is LNHDA and CDR2 is SQIVND (reference sequence). The V gene lost 2 bases and the J gene lost 9 bases, with 17 bases spanning the gap. CDR3 in DNA: TGTGCCAGTAGTATATCAGGGGTCGGTATTGGTTCACCCCTCCACTTT. Protein product: CASSISGVGIGSPLHF.

This chain connects TRBV2 to TRBJ2-3; 8 bases line up with TRBD2. This CDR3 region has 17 residues. Per germline, CDR1 SNHLY and CDR2 FYNNEI. With 0 bases clipped from V and 2 bases from J, the junction kept 7 bases outside the gene matches. The CDR3: CASSEAGTRGVTDTQYF. The CDR3 bases are TGTGCCAGCAGTGAAGCGGGGACTAGAGGGGTCACAGATACGCAGTATTTT.

The chain uses TRBV21-1 and TRBJ1-5; the D call in the table, TRBD1, was not verified against the DNA. TRBV21-1 represents a pseudogene. The CDR3 is made up of 19 amino acids. The CDR3 coding sequence is TGTGCCAGCAGCAAACAGAGCCCGAGGGGGCAAGATAGCAATCAGCCCCAGCATTTT. As protein: CASSKQSPRGQDSNQPQHF.

This chain connects TRBV19 to TRBJ1-5, with D possibly TRBD1 on 5 matching bases. The CDR3 runs to 16 residues. V was pared by 3 bases and J by 5 bases, with 17 bases between. Per the germline V gene, CDR1 is LNHDA and CDR2 is SQIVND (reference sequence). The DNA of the CDR3 is TGTGCCAGTAGTATCCCGCGTCCAGGGTTAGATCAGCCCCAGCATTTT. Protein product: CASSIPRPGLDQPQHF.

The V and J genes are TRBV2 and TRBJ1-1; TRBD1 matches 8 bases. V was clipped by 5 bases and J by 11 bases; unmatched bases: 7. In germline, CDR1 is SNHLY, CDR2 FYNNEI. There are 12 residues in the CDR3. The CDR3 DNA follows: TGTGCCAGCAGTCCGCGGACAGGGCGGGCTTTCTTT. This translates into CASSPRTGRAFF. The entire variable domain, with the rest obtained from reference TRBV2 and TRBJ1-1, is as follows: EPEVTQTPSHQVTQMGQEVILRCVPISNHLYFYWYRQILGQKVEFLVSFYNNEISEKSEIFDDQFSVERPDGSNFTLKIRSTKLEDSAMYFCASSPRTGRAFFGQGTRLTVV.

This chain uses TRBV5-1 with TRBJ1-1; D is unclear. Germline V CDR1 and CDR2: SGHRS, YFSETQ. Trimming took off 4 bases at V and 0 bases at J, with 13 bases between the two ends. This CDR3 is 15 amino acids long. CDR3 region: CASSPGRPVNTEAFF. CDR3 nucleotides: TGCGCCAGCAGCCCGGGGAGACCCGTGAACACTGAAGCTTTCTTT.

The chain uses TRBV10-1 and TRBJ2-1; 9 nucleotides agree with TRBD1. There are 13 residues in the CDR3. Trimming cost V 7 bases and J 9 bases; bases outside gene matches: 7. The germline gives CDR1 WNHNN, CDR2 SYGVQD (reference sequence). The CDR3 loop reads CASTQDRGREQFF. The CDR3 DNA reads TGCGCCAGCACCCAGGACAGGGGACGTGAGCAGTTCTTC.

The gene calls are TRBV11-2 and TRBJ1-4; no clear D gene. Germline CDR1 is SGHAT and CDR2 is FQNNGV. The CDR3 runs to 16 residues. Trimming shortened V by 4 bases and J by 3 bases, and 15 bases separated the two germline ends. CDR3: CASSSDKREANEKLFF. In DNA, the CDR3 is TGTGCCAGCAGCTCCGACAAACGGGAAGCTAATGAAAAACTGTTTTTT.

This clone has only one observation. CDR3 DNA sequence: TGCGCCAGCAGCTTGGTGCAGGTTGGGCTTGAAGCTTTCTTT. Protein sequence: CASSLVQVGLEAFF. The chain recombines TRBV5-1 with TRBJ1-1, with D unresolved. The V end lost 0 bases, the J end lost 7 bases, and 13 bases lay between the germline ends. Germline values: CDR1 SGHRS, CDR2 YFSETQ. The CDR3 has 14 residues. The whole variable domain, filled in from reference TRBV5-1 and TRBJ1-1, reads KAGVTQTPRYLIKTRGQQVTLSCSPISGHRSVSWYQQTPGQGLQFLFEYFSETQRNKGNFPGRFSGRQFSNSRSEMNVSTLELGDSALYLCASSLVQVGLEAFFGQGTRLTVV.